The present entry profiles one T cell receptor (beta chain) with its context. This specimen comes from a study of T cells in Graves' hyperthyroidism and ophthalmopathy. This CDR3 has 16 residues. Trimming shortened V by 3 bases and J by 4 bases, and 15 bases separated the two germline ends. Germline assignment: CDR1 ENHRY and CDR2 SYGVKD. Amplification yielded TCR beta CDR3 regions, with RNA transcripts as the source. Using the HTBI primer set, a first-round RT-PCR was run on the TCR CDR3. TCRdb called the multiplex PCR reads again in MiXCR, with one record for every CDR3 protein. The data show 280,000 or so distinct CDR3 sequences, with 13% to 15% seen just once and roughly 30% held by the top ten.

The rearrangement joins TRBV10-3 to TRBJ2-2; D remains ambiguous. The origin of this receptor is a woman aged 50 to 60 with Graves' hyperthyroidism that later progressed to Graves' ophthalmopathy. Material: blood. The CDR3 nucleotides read TGTGCCATCAGTGATCTAGGAGTAAGATCCACCGGGGAGCTGTTTTTT. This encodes CAISDLGVRSTGELFF.